The entry below gives a single TCR beta chain sequence along with its context. Its specificity is not known. The data stem from a study of CD8+ T cells in alopecia areata. V lost 4 bases to trimming and J lost 8 bases, with 11 bases between them. The CDR3 contains 11 residues. Germline values: CDR1 SQVTM, CDR2 ANQGSEA. Sequencing used cDNA as its template, made by extracting RNA and reverse transcribing it. Profiled with immunoSEQ multiplex PCR; TCRdb holds only in-frame clones, not every one. The repertoire holds about 150,000 clones, with roughly 58% as singletons. General study results and limits: It was less clear whether patients shared TCRs than it was in mice, possibly because of HLA.

The specimen sequenced was CD8+ T cells sorted from blood. This chain connects TRBV29-1 to TRBJ1-1; weak D call: TRBD1 (5 bases). The receptor was derived from a human donor in good health. The CDR3 DNA is TGCAGCGTTGGGGGCCAGGGCGAAGCTTTCTTT. It translates to CSVGGQGEAFF.